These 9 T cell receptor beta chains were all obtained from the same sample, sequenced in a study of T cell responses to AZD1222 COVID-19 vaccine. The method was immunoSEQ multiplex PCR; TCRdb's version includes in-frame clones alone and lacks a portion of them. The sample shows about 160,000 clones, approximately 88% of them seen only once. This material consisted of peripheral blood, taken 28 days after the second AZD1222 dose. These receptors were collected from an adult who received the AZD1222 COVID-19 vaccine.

The CDR3 DNA sequence: TGTGCCAGCACCCAGGGGGGGGGTCGCAATCAGCCCCAGCATTTT. Translation: CASTQGGGRNQPQHF. V and J are TRBV3-1 (or the pseudogene TRBV3-2) and TRBJ1-5; the match to TRBD1 covers 7 bases. Germline CDR1 reads LGHDT; CDR2 reads YNNKEL (reference sequence). This CDR3 contains 15 residues. V lost 7 bases and J lost 2; bases outside the gene matches: 8.

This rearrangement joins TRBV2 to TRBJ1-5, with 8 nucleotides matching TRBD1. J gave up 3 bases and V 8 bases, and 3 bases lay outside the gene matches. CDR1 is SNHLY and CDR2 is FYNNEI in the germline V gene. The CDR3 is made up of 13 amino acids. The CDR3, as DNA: TGTGCCAGCCGGACAGGGAACAATCAGCCCCAGCATTTT. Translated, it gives CASRTGNNQPQHF.

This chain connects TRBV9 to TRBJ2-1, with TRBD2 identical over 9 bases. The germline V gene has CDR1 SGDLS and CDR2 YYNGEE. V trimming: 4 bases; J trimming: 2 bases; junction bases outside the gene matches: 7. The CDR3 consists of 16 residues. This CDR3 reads CASSRSGGPAYNEQFF. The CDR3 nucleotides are TGTGCCAGCAGCAGGAGCGGGGGGCCAGCCTACAATGAGCAGTTCTTC.

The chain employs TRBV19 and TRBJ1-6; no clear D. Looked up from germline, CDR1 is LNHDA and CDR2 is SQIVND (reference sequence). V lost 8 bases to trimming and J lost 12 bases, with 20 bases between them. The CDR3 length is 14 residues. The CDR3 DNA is TGTGCCAGTGCGGTAGGATTATCCCTAGAACCCCTCCACTTT. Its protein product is CASAVGLSLEPLHF.

The CDR3 coding sequence is TGTGCCAGCAGCCCTCCCCCTTGGGGCTATTTTAATGAAAAACTGTTTTTT. It is translated as CASSPPPWGYFNEKLFF. The chain links TRBV5-5 to TRBJ1-4; tentatively, D is TRBD1 (5 bases). The ends were cut back, 4 bases at V and 4 bases at J, with 20 bases in the middle. The CDR3 length is 17 residues. Germline V gene sequence: CDR1 SGHKS, CDR2 YYEKEE (reference sequence). The variable domain in full, completed from reference TRBV5-5 and TRBJ1-4, reads DAGVTQSPTHLIKTRGQQVTLRCSPISGHKSVSWYQQVLGQGPQFIFQYYEKEERGRGNFPDRFSARQFPNYSSELNVNALLLGDSALYLCASSPPPWGYFNEKLFFGSGTQLSVL.

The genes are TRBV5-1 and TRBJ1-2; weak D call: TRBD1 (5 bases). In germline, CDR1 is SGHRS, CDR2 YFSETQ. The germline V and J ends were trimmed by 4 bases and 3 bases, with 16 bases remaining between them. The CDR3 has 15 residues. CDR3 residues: CASSPDQGLHYGYTF. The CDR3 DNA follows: TGCGCCAGCAGCCCTGATCAGGGACTACACTATGGCTACACCTTC. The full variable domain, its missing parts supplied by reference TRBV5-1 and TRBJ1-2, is KAGVTQTPRYLIKTRGQQVTLSCSPISGHRSVSWYQQTPGQGLQFLFEYFSETQRNKGNFPGRFSGRQFSNSRSEMNVSTLELGDSALYLCASSPDQGLHYGYTFGSGTRLTVV.

CDR3 bases: TGTGCCAGCTCCGGACAGGGACCGGGCGGCACTGAAGCTTTCTTT. It translates to CASSGQGPGGTEAFF. V is TRBV18 and J is TRBJ1-1; 8 bases align to TRBD1. V lost 6 bases to trimming and J lost 4 bases; unmatched junction nucleotides: 10. Germline CDR1 is KGHSH and CDR2 is LQKENI. This CDR3 region has 15 residues.

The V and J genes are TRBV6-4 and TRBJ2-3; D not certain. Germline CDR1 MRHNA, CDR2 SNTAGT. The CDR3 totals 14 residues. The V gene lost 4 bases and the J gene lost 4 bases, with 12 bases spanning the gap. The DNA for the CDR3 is TGTGCCAGCAGTGTCGACCCCGTCCCAGATACGCAGTATTTT. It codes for CASSVDPVPDTQYF.

The CDR3 sequence: CASSRSGELTDTQYF. The CDR3 nucleotides are TGCGCCAGCAGCCGTAGCGGGGAGCTCACAGATACGCAGTATTTT. The rearrangement joins TRBV5-1 to TRBJ2-3, with 8 bases matching TRBD2. The germline V gene has CDR1 SGHRS and CDR2 YFSETQ. The CDR3 has 15 amino acids. The trim removed 4 bases at V and 2 bases at J, leaving 6 bases unmatched.